Given below is one TCR beta chain in context. The CDR3 totals 16 residues. This entry belongs to a study of blood T cell repertoires in COVID-19. Original processing methods: Nucleated cell counts were estimated from reference gene primer amplification. Some clones are missing from TCRdb's copy, which holds only in-frame ones; the method was immunoSEQ multiplex PCR. Clone size and V and J calls were adopted from that table, with D and trimming inferred from the DNA. The table has under 150,000 clones, 85% seen once. This sequence originates from a woman in her 40s with active or convalescent COVID-19. V and J are TRBV21-1 and TRBJ1-5; the table's D call, TRBD1, has no DNA check behind it. TRBV21-1 is given as a pseudogene. The sample taken for sequencing was peripheral blood. CDR3: CASSKARWGRGQPQHF. The CDR3 DNA reads as TGTGCCAGCAGCAAAGCGAGATGGGGCAGGGGTCAGCCCCAGCATTTT.